This T cell receptor beta chain came from a study of blood T cell repertoires in COVID-19 (dated by TCRdb to the early 2020s). General notes on the study: The collaborator samples originated in the United States, Italy and Spain and spanned the acute and convalescent phases of COVID-19. The prospective study material was composed of cDNA or gDNA derived from T cells, B-cell-depleted T cells, or PBMCs. The dataset comprised deeply sampled blood TCRbeta repertoires from subjects exposed to, actively infected with, or recovered from COVID-19. The repertoires were released in a freely available public database meant as a resource for research on the immune response to SARS-CoV-2. Samples were obtained from the ongoing ImmuneRACE study (first 160 participants) and from about 1,300 subjects provided by 6 global collaborators. The sample metadata nearly always contained a de-identified subject ID, COVID-19 status, age in years and sex. HLA class I and class II types, where available, came from metadata supplied by the sample provider rather than from assay-based typing. Findings and caveats that apply to the study as a whole: The quantity of clinical and demographic metadata differed by source and by participant and was supplied without curation.

Participants in the prospective study were aged roughly 18 to 100 years, lived in 24 United States geographic areas, and enrolled through a virtual design. In the prospective study, participants were assigned to cohorts based on the clinical history participants reported in a screening survey and a study questionnaire. ImmuneRACE Cohort 3 recovered participants were defined by two consecutive negative NP/OP PCR tests, healthcare professional clearance, or symptom resolution. Mobile phlebotomists in the prospective study collected whole blood, serum and a nasopharyngeal or oropharyngeal swab from every participant. Additional blood draws and questionnaires over an approximately 2-month period could optionally be provided by prospective study participants. Before DNA extraction, blood samples from the prospective study were shipped at room temperature or frozen. Including cysteine and phenylalanine, the CDR3 has 12 amino acids. CDR3 DNA only is kept here, 36 bases in frame from base 1. As encoded in the germline V gene, CDR1 is SGHRS while CDR2 is YFSETQ. The junction carries 3 bases between V and J, which are trimmed by 4 bases and 0 bases respectively.

Worth noting for this clone: Its antigen is currently not known. Base qualities are not recorded, but no much larger clone differs from it by a single base.

TCRbeta CDR3 regions were amplified from genomic DNA by means of the immunoSEQ Assay, a bias-controlled multiplex PCR. In the original analysis: Within the assay, amplification of reference gene primers was used to estimate how many nucleated cells each sample contained. Sequence reads were collapsed and filtered to measure the absolute abundance of every unique TCRbeta CDR3 rearrangement. For each sample, productive Simpson clonality was calculated by taking the square root of Simpson's diversity index across productive rearrangements. Here the immuneACCESS table is served through TCRdb, limited to in-frame sequences with V and J called. Missing clones are a known gap in these copies; in checked studies unresolved V genes cover under half, and the rest lacks a known reason. V and J calls and clone size are as listed in that table; D and trimming were resolved from the DNA. The sample contains roughly 160,000 clones, around 82% of them found a single time. In total, the top ten clones hold 18% of the sample.

The sequence joins TRBV5-1 to TRBJ2-3, with the D gene too uncertain to name. Sequencing input: PBMCs or T cells enriched from blood (not recorded which). The receptor's source is a man between 60 and 70 years old who had recovered from COVID-19. The DNA sequence reads TGCGCCAGCAGCCCTAGCACAGATACGCAGTATTTT. This encodes CASSPSTDTQYF.